This TCR beta chain was sequenced in a study of blood T cell repertoires in COVID-19. Study as a whole: Samples of COVID-19 (acute and convalescent) were obtained from the United States, Italy and Spain.

Seattle participants joined during active infection and were tracked over time. The CDR3 runs 16 residues. Trimming at V came to 8 bases and at J to 4 bases, leaving 13 bases not matched to a gene. Germline V CDR1 and CDR2: MDHEN, SYDVKM. Under the authors' procedure: Estimation of nucleated cell counts was performed using reference gene primer amplification. The assay was immunoSEQ multiplex PCR, and TCRdb's table has in-frame clones only and misses some. That table gives V, J and clone size, and the DNA gave D and trimming. The top ten hold 1.5% to 2% of the sample, which has about 38,000 clones, less than 90% seen once.

The sample was peripheral blood. The receptor was isolated from a man aged 60 to 75 with COVID-19, enrolled during active disease. The V gene is TRBV28, the J gene TRBJ2-7, with 11 bases aligning to TRBD1. In nucleotides, the CDR3 is TGTGCCAGCTCGACCGCGCCGGGACAGGGGGATTACGAGCAGTACTTC. It specifies CASSTAPGQGDYEQYF.